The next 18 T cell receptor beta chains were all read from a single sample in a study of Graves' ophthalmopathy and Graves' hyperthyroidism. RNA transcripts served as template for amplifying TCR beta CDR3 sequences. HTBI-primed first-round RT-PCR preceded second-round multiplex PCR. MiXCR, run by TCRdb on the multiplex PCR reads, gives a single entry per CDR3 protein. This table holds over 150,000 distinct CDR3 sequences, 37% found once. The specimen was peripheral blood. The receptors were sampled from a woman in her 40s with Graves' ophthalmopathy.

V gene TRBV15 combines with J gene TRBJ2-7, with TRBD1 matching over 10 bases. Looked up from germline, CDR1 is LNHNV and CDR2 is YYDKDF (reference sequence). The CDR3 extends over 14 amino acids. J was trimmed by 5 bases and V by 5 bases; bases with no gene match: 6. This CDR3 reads CATSPWDRGNEQYF. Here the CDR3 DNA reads TGTGCCACCAGCCCATGGGACAGGGGAAACGAGCAGTACTTC.

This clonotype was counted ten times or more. CDR3 DNA sequence: TGTGCCAGCAGCTTAGCCAGGATTGAAGCTTTCTTT. Residues: CASSLARIEAFF. This rearrangement joins TRBV7-2 to TRBJ1-1; unclear D gene. The V end was cut by 0 bases, the J end by 7 bases, with 6 bases between. CDR1 and CDR2 from the germline V gene are SGHTA and FQGNSA. This CDR3 has 12 residues.

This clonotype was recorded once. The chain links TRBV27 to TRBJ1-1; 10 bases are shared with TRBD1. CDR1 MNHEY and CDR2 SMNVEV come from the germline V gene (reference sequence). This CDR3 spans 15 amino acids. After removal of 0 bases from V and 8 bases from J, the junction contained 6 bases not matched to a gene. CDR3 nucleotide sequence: TGTGCCAGCAGTTTATCAGGGACAGGGGTTCCCGAAGCTTTCTTT. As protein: CASSLSGTGVPEAFF.

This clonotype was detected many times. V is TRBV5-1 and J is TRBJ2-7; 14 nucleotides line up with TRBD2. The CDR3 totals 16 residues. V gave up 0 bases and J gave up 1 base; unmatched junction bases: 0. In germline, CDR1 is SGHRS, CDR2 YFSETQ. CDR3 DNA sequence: TGCGCCAGCAGCTTGGGACTAGCGGGAGGGTCCTACGAGCAGTACTTC. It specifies CASSLGLAGGSYEQYF.

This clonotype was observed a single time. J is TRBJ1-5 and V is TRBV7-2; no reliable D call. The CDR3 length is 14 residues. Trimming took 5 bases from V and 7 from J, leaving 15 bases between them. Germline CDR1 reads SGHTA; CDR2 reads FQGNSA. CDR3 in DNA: TGTGCCAGCAGCCCCTACGGGGTTCTCCAGCCCCAGCATTTT. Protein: CASSPYGVLQPQHF.

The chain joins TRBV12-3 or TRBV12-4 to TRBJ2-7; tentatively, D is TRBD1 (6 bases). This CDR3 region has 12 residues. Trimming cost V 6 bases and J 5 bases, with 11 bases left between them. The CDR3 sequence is CASSRTVNEQYF. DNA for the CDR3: TGTGCCAGCAGCCGGACAGTTAACGAGCAGTACTTC.

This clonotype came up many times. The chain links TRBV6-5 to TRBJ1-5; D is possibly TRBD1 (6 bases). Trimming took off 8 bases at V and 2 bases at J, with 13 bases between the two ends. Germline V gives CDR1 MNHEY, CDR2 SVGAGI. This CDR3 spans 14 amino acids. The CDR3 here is CASRRGLGNQPQHF. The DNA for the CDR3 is TGTGCCAGCCGTCGGGGGCTGGGCAATCAGCCCCAGCATTTT.

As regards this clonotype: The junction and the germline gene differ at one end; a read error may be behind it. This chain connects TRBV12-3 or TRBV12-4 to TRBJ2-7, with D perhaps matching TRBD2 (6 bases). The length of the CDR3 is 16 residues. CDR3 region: CVSSQAGVAVNYEQYF. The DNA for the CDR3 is TGTGTCAGCAGTCAGGCCGGGGTAGCGGTAAACTACGAGCAGTACTTC.

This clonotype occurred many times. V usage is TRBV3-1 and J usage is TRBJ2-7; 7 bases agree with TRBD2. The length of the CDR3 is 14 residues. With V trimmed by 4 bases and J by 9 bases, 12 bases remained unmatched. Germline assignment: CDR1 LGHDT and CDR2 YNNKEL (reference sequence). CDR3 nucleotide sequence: TGTGCCAGCAGCCGACGAGCGGGATTCTTAGGGCAGTACTTC. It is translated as CASSRRAGFLGQYF.

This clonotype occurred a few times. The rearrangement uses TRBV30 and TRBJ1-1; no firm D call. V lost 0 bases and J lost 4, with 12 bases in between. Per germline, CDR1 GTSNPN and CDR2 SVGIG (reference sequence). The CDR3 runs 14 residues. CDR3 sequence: CAWSVFRVRTEAFF. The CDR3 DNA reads TGTGCCTGGAGTGTATTTAGGGTTCGCACTGAAGCTTTCTTT.

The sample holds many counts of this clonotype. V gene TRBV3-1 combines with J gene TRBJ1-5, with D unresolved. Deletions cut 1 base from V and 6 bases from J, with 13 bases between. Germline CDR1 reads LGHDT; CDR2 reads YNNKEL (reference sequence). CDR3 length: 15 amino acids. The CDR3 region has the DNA TGTGCCAGCAGCCAAGGGTCCGGACTGGGTCAGCCCCAGCATTTT. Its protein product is CASSQGSGLGQPQHF. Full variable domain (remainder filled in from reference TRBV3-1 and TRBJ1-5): DTAVSQTPKYLVTQMGNDKSIKCEQNLGHDTMYWYKQDSKKFLKIMFSYNNKELIINETVPNRFSPKSPDKAHLNLHINSLELGDSAVYFCASSQGSGLGQPQHFGDGTRLSIL.

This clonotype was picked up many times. CDR3 sequence: CASSEVGLVGSNQPQHF. In DNA form, the CDR3 reads TGTGCCAGCAGTGAAGTAGGGTTAGTGGGTAGCAATCAGCCCCAGCATTTT. The chain uses TRBV6-1 and TRBJ1-5; D is uncertain. Germline V CDR1 and CDR2: MNHNS, SASEGT. The CDR3 runs 17 residues. Between the trimmed V and J ends, which lost 1 base and 0 bases, there was a span of 13 bases.

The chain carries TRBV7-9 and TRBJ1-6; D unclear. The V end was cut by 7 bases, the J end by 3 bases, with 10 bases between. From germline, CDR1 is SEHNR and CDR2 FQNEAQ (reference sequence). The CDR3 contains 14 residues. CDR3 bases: TGTGCCAGCATCGGTACGGACTATAATTCACCCCTCCACTTT. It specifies CASIGTDYNSPLHF.

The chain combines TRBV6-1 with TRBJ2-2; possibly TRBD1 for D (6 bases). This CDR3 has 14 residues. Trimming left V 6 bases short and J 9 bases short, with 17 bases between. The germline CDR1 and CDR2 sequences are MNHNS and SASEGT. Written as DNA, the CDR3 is TGTGCCAGCAGCTCACATACAGGGCTCCGGGAGCTGTTTTTT. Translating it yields CASSSHTGLRELFF.

CDR3 region: CASSFHTGYPYEQYF. The CDR3 bases are TGTGCCAGCAGTTTCCATACAGGGTACCCCTACGAGCAGTACTTC. This rearrangement joins TRBV6-5 to TRBJ2-7, with a possible D match to TRBD1 (6 bases). CDR1 and CDR2 from the germline V gene are MNHEY and SVGAGI. V was shortened by 4 bases and J by 2 bases, with 15 bases between the two germline ends. The CDR3 has 15 residues.

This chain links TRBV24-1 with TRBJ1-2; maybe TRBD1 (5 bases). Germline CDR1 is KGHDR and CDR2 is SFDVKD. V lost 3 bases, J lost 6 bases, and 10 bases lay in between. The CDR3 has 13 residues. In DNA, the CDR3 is TGTGCCACCAGTGATGCCCAGGGAGATGGCTACACCTTC. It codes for CATSDAQGDGYTF.

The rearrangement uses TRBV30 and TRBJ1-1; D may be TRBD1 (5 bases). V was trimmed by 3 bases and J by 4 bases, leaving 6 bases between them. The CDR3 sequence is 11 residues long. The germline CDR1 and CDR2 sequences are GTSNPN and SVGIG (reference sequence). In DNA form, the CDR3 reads TGTGCCTGGAGCAGGGCCACTGAAGCTTTCTTT. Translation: CAWSRATEAFF.

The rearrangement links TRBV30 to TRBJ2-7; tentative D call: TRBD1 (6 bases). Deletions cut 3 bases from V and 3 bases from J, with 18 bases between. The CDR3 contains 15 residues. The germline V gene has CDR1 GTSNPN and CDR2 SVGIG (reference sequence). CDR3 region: CAWSYLPGVHYEQYF. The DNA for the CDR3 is TGTGCCTGGAGCTACCTCCCAGGGGTCCACTACGAGCAGTACTTC.